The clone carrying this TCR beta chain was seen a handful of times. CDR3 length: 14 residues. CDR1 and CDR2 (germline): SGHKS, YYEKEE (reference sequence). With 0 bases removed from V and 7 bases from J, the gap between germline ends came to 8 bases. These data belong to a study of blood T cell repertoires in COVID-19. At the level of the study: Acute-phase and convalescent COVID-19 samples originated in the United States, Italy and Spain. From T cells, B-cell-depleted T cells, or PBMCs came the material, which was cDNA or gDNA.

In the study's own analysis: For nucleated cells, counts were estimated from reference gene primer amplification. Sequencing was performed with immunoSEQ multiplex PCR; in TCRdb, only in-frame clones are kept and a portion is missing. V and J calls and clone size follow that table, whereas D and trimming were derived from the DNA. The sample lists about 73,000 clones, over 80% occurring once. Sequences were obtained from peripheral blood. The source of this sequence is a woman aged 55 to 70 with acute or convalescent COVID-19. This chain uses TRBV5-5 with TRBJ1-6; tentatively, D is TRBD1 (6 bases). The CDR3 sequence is CASSLAGANSPLHF. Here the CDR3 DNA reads TGTGCCAGCAGCTTGGCAGGGGCAAATTCACCCCTCCACTTT.